Below are 13 T cell receptor beta chains sequenced from a single sample in a study of shared clonotypes between healthy human individuals. The data were produced by immunoSEQ multiplex PCR, yet TCRdb's version contains in-frame clones alone and is incomplete. The sample includes a few hundred thousand clones, roughly 87% of them seen just once. The sequencing input was memory CD8+ T cells sorted from blood. Subset specified: CD45RO+ cells pooled with CCR7-negative TemRA cells. The receptors derive from a young man in good health.

The chain links TRBV7-2 to TRBJ2-7; D is undetermined. The CDR3 is made up of 15 amino acids. Per the germline V gene, CDR1 is SGHTA and CDR2 is FQGNSA. V was cut by 1 base and J by 3 bases, with 13 bases left in between. CDR3 coding DNA: TGTGCCAGCAGCTTAGACTTTAGGTTCCTCTACGAGCAGTACTTC. Its translation is CASSLDFRFLYEQYF.

The gene calls are TRBV9 and TRBJ2-7, with D perhaps TRBD1 (7 bases). Germline V lookup: CDR1 SGDLS, CDR2 YYNGEE. This CDR3 is built from 12 residues. Trimming stripped 3 bases from V and 9 bases from J, with 13 bases between. The CDR3 spells CASSGRDSAQYF. CDR3 bases: TGTGCCAGCAGCGGGAGGGACAGTGCGCAGTACTTC.

This chain joins TRBV6-5 and TRBJ2-7; D possibly corresponds to TRBD1 (6 bases). V was cut by 8 bases and J by 4 bases, with 12 bases left in between. Germline-derived CDR1 and CDR2 are MNHEY and SVGAGI. The CDR3 extends over 12 amino acids. Here the CDR3 DNA reads TGTGCCAGCGCAGGGGCGGGTTACGAGCAGTACTTC. Its protein product is CASAGAGYEQYF.

This clone occurred once. The rearrangement links TRBV5-8 to TRBJ1-4; D might be TRBD1 (5 bases). CDR1 is SGHTS, CDR2 YDEGEE, per germline. V shed 0 bases and J shed 6 bases, with 18 bases lying between them. The CDR3 totals 17 residues. CDR3 amino acids: CASSLVWGSPGDEKLFF. CDR3 DNA: TGTGCCAGCAGCTTGGTTTGGGGCTCTCCGGGGGATGAAAAACTGTTTTTT.

This chain connects TRBV28 to TRBJ2-3; 13 nucleotides match TRBD2. Germline assignment: CDR1 MDHEN and CDR2 SYDVKM. V lost 8 bases to trimming and J lost 2 bases; unmatched junction nucleotides: 4. This CDR3 spans 15 amino acids. Here the CDR3 reads CASQLAGGYTDTQYF. The CDR3 DNA follows: TGTGCCAGCCAACTAGCGGGGGGGTACACAGATACGCAGTATTTT. Based on the CDR3 plus reference TRBV28 and TRBJ2-3, the full variable domain is DVKVTQSSRYLVKRTGEKVFLECVQDMDHENMFWYRQDPGLGLRLIYFSYDVKMKEKGDIPEGYSVSREKKERFSLILESASTNQTSMYLCASQLAGGYTDTQYFGPGTRLTVL.

The rearrangement joins TRBV2 to TRBJ2-3, with TRBD1 matching over 10 bases. The length of the CDR3 is 15 residues. In germline, CDR1 is SNHLY, CDR2 FYNNEI. V gave up 10 bases and J gave up 2 bases; unmatched junction bases: 9. The CDR3 nucleotides are TGTGCCATTGCGCCGGGACAGGGGATCACAGATACGCAGTATTTT. Translated: CAIAPGQGITDTQYF.

The chain combines TRBV11-2 with TRBJ1-2, with 9 bases fitting TRBD1. The CDR3 runs 15 residues. The germline V gene encodes CDR1 SGHAT and CDR2 FQNNGV. Trimming took 4 bases from V and 7 from J; bases not matched to a gene: 10. CDR3 sequence: CASSWTGTGRGGYTF. As DNA, the CDR3 is TGTGCCAGCAGCTGGACAGGGACAGGGCGAGGTGGCTACACCTTC.

The chain couples TRBV14 to TRBJ2-7; no clear D gene. CDR3 length: 15 residues. The V gene's germline CDR1 is SGHDN and CDR2 FVKESK. The V end lost 0 bases, the J end lost 4 bases, and 13 bases lay between the germline ends. The CDR3 nucleotides read TGTGCCAGCAGCCAAGATTACGGCCTCTGGTACGAGCAGTACTTC. Amino acids: CASSQDYGLWYEQYF.

About this clone itself: The junction shows a germline mismatch at one end, possibly a read error. This chain joins TRBV5-6 and TRBJ2-2; a possible D gene is TRBD1 (6 bases). CDR1 and CDR2 from the germline V gene are SGHDT and YYEEEE. The CDR3 is 16 amino acids. The CDR3 loop is CASNLDSHANTGELFF. Written as DNA, the CDR3 is TGTGCCAGCAACTTGGACAGCCACGCGAACACCGGGGAGCTGTTTTTT.

The chain recombines TRBV7-9 with TRBJ2-7, with D hard to call. The germline gives CDR1 SEHNR, CDR2 FQNEAQ (reference sequence). The CDR3 is 12 residues long. V shed 5 bases and J shed 9 bases, with 14 bases lying between them. The chain's CDR3 is CASSTNTVGQYF. CDR3 sequence (DNA): TGTGCCAGCAGCACCAACACGGTGGGGCAGTACTTC.

Remarks on this clone: Other DNA sequences in this specimen translate into the identical CDR3. The chain carries TRBV6-5 and TRBJ1-2, with no clear D. V was trimmed by 2 bases and J by 1 base, leaving 8 bases between them. Germline lookup yields CDR1 MNHEY and CDR2 SVGAGI. This CDR3 region has 14 residues. The CDR3 sequence is CASSYGEGNYGYTF. CDR3 in DNA: TGTGCCAGCAGTTACGGAGAGGGTAACTATGGCTACACCTTC.

This clone was detected only a few times. V usage is TRBV11-2 and J usage is TRBJ2-1, with 7 bases matching TRBD1. The CDR3 totals 16 residues. The germline CDR1 and CDR2 sequences are SGHAT and FQNNGV. J lost 4 bases, V lost 1 base, and 7 bases had no gene match. This CDR3 reads CASSLGATGNYNEQFF. CDR3 nucleotides: TGTGCCAGCAGCTTAGGTGCGACAGGGAATTACAATGAGCAGTTCTTC.

This clone was detected only once. The chain combines TRBV7-9 with TRBJ2-7; 9 bases fit TRBD1. The ends lost 5 bases at V and 5 bases at J; junction bases unmatched: 4. This CDR3 contains 13 residues. Germline CDR1 and CDR2: SEHNR and FQNEAQ (reference sequence). The CDR3 nucleotides read TGTGCCAGCAGCCCACGGGACAGGGACGAGCAGTACTTC. Protein: CASSPRDRDEQYF.